The clone carrying this T cell receptor (beta chain) has only a few counts. The target antigen is unknown. The library was designed around alpha chains, so this beta chain is a stray read whose abundance carries little weight. Time point given: sample taken at primary tumor resection. Without sorting, whole RNA was sequenced from tumor, nontumor lung or frozen PBMC. The source of the sample is a study of spatial heterogeneity in lung cancer. Whole-study results and caveats: Expanded alpha and beta TCR counts within tumors tracked tumor mutation counts.

Via MiXCR, TCRdb re-called the 5' RACE reads, giving one row per CDR3 protein. The table lists 9,500 to 11,000 distinct CDR3 sequences, roughly 7.4% of them singletons. The TCR comes from a female donor with early-stage non-small cell lung cancer. The sequenced sample was lung tumor tissue, obtained at surgery.

The CDR3 nucleotides read TGTGCCAGCAGCCAAACTAGCGGGGGAGGTTCTAGCACAGATACGCAGTATTTT. Its protein is CASSQTSGGGSSTDTQYF. V usage is TRBV7-8 and J usage is TRBJ2-3; 11 nucleotides agree with TRBD2. This CDR3 comprises 18 residues. Germline V gene sequence: CDR1 SGHVS, CDR2 FQNEAQ. Losses at the gene ends were 5 bases for V and 0 bases for J; bases not matched to a gene: 10.